The TCR beta chain described here comes from a study of radiation and T cells in renal cell carcinoma. Across the whole study: Nephrectomy followed 15 Gy stereotactic body radiation by 4 weeks.

Profiling relied on immunoSEQ multiplex PCR, and the TCRdb table lists in-frame clones only, not all of them. The table records about 150,000 clones, about 87% of them present only once. Stated time point: baseline pretreatment blood. The treatment: 15 Gy SBRT to primary tumor, nephrectomy 4 weeks later. V was clipped by 5 bases and J by 2 bases; unmatched bases: 16. CDR1 SGHAT and CDR2 FQNNGV come from the germline V gene. The CDR3 has 18 residues. The material was blood, obtained from a patient whose treatment included radiotherapy and nephrectomy. The sequence was collected from a woman in her 70s with renal cell carcinoma. The J gene is TRBJ1-2, the V gene TRBV11-2, with 8 nucleotides matching TRBD1. CDR3 in DNA: TGTGCCAGCAGCCTCCGACCGGGACAGGCAAGGCGGAACTATGGCTACACCTTC. The encoded protein is CASSLRPGQARRNYGYTF.